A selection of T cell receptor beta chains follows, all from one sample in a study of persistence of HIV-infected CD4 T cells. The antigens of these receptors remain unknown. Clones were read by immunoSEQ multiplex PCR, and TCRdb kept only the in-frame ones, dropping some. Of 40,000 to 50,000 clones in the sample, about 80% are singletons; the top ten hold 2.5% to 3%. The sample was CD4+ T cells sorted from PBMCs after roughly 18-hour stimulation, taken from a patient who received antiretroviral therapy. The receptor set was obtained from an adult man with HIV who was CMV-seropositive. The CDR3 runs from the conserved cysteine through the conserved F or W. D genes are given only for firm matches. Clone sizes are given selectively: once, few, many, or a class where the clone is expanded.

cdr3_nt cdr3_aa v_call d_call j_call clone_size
TGTGCCAGCAGCTTAGGGGCGCGGGGAGGTTTGGAGTATGGCTACACCTTC CASSLGARGGLEYGYTF TRBV5-6 - TRBJ1-2 -
TGTGCCAGCAGCAAATCAGCGGGAGGGCAATACGAGCAGTACTTC CASSKSAGGQYEQYF TRBV7-2 TRBD2 TRBJ2-7 -
TGCAGCGTTGCCAGGGGGAACACTGAAGCTTTCTTT CSVARGNTEAFF TRBV29-1 - TRBJ1-1 -
TGTGCCAGTAGTATTCGCGAGACTAGCGGGAGAAGCGAGCAGTACTTC CASSIRETSGRSEQYF TRBV19 TRBD2 TRBJ2-7 -
TGTGCCAGTAGTAAACTAGCGGGAGTAACCGAGCAGTACTTC CASSKLAGVTEQYF TRBV19 TRBD2 TRBJ2-7 -
TGTGCCAGCAGCCCCACAGGGGGTAGTAATTCACCCCTCCACTTT CASSPTGGSNSPLHF TRBV7-8 TRBD1 TRBJ1-6 few
TGTGCCAGCAGCCAAGCCAGACAGGGGATAAGGACTGAAGCTTTCTTT CASSQARQGIRTEAFF TRBV3-1/TRBV3-2 TRBD1 TRBJ1-1 once
TGCGCCAGCAGCCAAATTGGGGTGTCGAACACCGGGGAGCTGTTTTTT CASSQIGVSNTGELFF TRBV4-1 - TRBJ2-2 -
TGTGCCATTCGGACAGGGGCGAACAACTATGGCTACACCTTC CAIRTGANNYGYTF TRBV10-3 TRBD1 TRBJ1-2 once
TGTGCCAGCAGCTCTCAGGCGGGAGGGGCCGGGGAGCTGTTTTTT CASSSQAGGAGELFF TRBV7-9 TRBD2 TRBJ2-2 -
TGTGCCAGCAGTTACTCATGGGACGGTTCGGGGCTCTTC CASSYSWDGSGLF TRBV6-5 - TRBJ1-2 -
TGCGCCAGCAGCACCACACTAGCGAGTTACGAGCAGTACTTC CASSTTLASYEQYF TRBV5-1 TRBD2 TRBJ2-7 -
TGTGCCATCAGTGGCCTAAATCAGCCCCAGCATTTT CAISGLNQPQHF TRBV10-3 - TRBJ1-5 -
TGTGCCAGTAGTGGATTAACAGGGGGAAAATCTGAGCAGTTCTTC CASSGLTGGKSEQFF TRBV19 TRBD1 TRBJ2-1 -
TGTGCCAGCAGCCAAAGGGACAGGGATAGCACTGAAGCTTTCTTT CASSQRDRDSTEAFF TRBV4-2 TRBD1 TRBJ1-1 -
TGCGCCAGCATGCCAGGGGTGGGCGAGCAGTACTTC CASMPGVGEQYF TRBV10-2 - TRBJ2-7 -
TGTGCCACCAGGCCGGACTTTGAGGGCTCCTACGAGCAGTACTTC CATRPDFEGSYEQYF TRBV24-1 - TRBJ2-7 -
TGTGCCAGCAGCCAGGGCCTACTAGCGGGAGACCATACGCAGTATTTT CASSQGLLAGDHTQYF TRBV4-2 TRBD2 TRBJ2-3 -
TGTGCCAGCAGCTTAAGCGGGGGCACTGAAGCTTTCTTT CASSLSGGTEAFF TRBV7-9 - TRBJ1-1 few
TGTGCCACCAGCAGAGAAGGACAAGCGGGGGCACGTGGCTACACCTTC CATSREGQAGARGYTF TRBV15 - TRBJ1-2 once
TGTGCCAGCAGTCGATCCGGGGCCATGAACACTGAAGCTTTCTTT CASSRSGAMNTEAFF TRBV6-6 - TRBJ1-1 -
TGTGCCAGCAGCTTATTGACGAGCGGTGAAAAACTGTTTTTT CASSLLTSGEKLFF TRBV7-8 - TRBJ1-4 -
TGCGCCAGCAGCCAAGACGGCGGGACAGATACGCAGTATTTT CASSQDGGTDTQYF TRBV4-1 - TRBJ2-3 -
TGTGCCATCAGGTATAGCGGGGTATACAATGAGCAGTTCTTC CAIRYSGVYNEQFF TRBV10-3 TRBD2 TRBJ2-1 -
TGTGCCAGCAGCTTAGAGAGGGGTGGCTATGGCTACACCTTC CASSLERGGYGYTF TRBV7-2 - TRBJ1-2 -
TGTGCCAGCAGCCCCCGGGACAGGGGGCAAAACACCGGGGAGCTGTTTTTT CASSPRDRGQNTGELFF TRBV5-5 TRBD1 TRBJ2-2 -
TGTGCCTGGAGTGACAGTGAAAAACTGTTTTTT CAWSDSEKLFF TRBV30 - TRBJ1-4 -
TGTGCCAGCAGCACAAGGGGACAGGGGTCCTACGAGCAGTACTTC CASSTRGQGSYEQYF TRBV14 TRBD1 TRBJ2-7 -
TGTGCCAGCAGCGTAGAACAGGGGGGGAATAACTATGGCTACACCTTC CASSVEQGGNNYGYTF TRBV9 TRBD1 TRBJ1-2 -
TGTGCCAGTAGTGCCCTGGGGAGATCGAGCTCCTACAATGAGCAGTTCTTC CASSALGRSSSYNEQFF TRBV19 - TRBJ2-1 -
TGTGCCAGCAGTCCCGTTCTCTCCTACGAGCAGTACTTC CASSPVLSYEQYF TRBV6-4 - TRBJ2-7 -
TGTGCCAGTGGACAGGGAGTTACTGAAGCTTTCTTT CASGQGVTEAFF TRBV12-3/TRBV12-4 TRBD1 TRBJ1-1 -
TGTGCCACCAGTGACGGGGACAGACCTACCGGGGAGCTGTTTTTT CATSDGDRPTGELFF TRBV24-1 TRBD1 TRBJ2-2 once
TGTGCCAGCAATATGTACAGGGATGGCCAGCCCCAGCATTTT CASNMYRDGQPQHF TRBV2 - TRBJ1-5 -
TGTGCCAGCAGTTCGAACAGGGCAGGTACCGGGGAGCTGTTTTTT CASSSNRAGTGELFF TRBV27 - TRBJ2-2 -
TGTGCCACCAGCGGTATTAGCGGGGGGGAGACCCAGTACTTC CATSGISGGETQYF TRBV15 TRBD2 TRBJ2-5 -
TGTGCCAGCAGTCGGGACAGACTGAACACTGAAGCTTTCTTT CASSRDRLNTEAFF TRBV6-5 TRBD1 TRBJ1-1 -
TGTGCCAGCAGCCTCGGGATCGCAGATACGCAGTATTTT CASSLGIADTQYF TRBV3-1/TRBV3-2 - TRBJ2-3 -
TGTGCCAGCAGTTATGGTAATACGCAGTATTTT CASSYGNTQYF TRBV12-3/TRBV12-4 - TRBJ2-3 -
TGTGCCAGCAGAAATTCCCTAGGAAGCTCCTATAATTCACCCCTCCACTTT CASRNSLGSSYNSPLHF TRBV27 - TRBJ1-6 -
TGCGCCAGCAGCGCCCTGGACAGGAGCTCCTACAATGAGCAGTTCTTC CASSALDRSSYNEQFF TRBV5-1 TRBD1 TRBJ2-1 -
TGTGCCATGCGAAGGGAGAGGCTGAACACTGAAGCTTTCTTT CAMRRERLNTEAFF TRBV30 - TRBJ1-1 -
TGTGCCAGCAGCTTAATCGGCTTGGGAGATTCACCCCTCCACTTT CASSLIGLGDSPLHF TRBV7-2 - TRBJ1-6 -
TGCGCCAGCAGCCACGGCGCTTGGACCGGGGAGCTGTTTTTT CASSHGAWTGELFF TRBV4-3 - TRBJ2-2 -
TGTGCCAGCAGCCATCTTTCTGGGGCCAACGTCCTGACTTTC CASSHLSGANVLTF TRBV3-1/TRBV3-2 - TRBJ2-6 -
TGTGCCAGCAGCTTGGGAGGCCTCTCTGGAAACACCATATATTTT CASSLGGLSGNTIYF TRBV5-4 - TRBJ1-3 few
TGTGCCACCAGCAGGTCAGGGGCTGGCCAAGAGACCCAGTACTTC CATSRSGAGQETQYF TRBV15 - TRBJ2-5 -
TGTGCCAGCAGCAAAGGGGACAGAAGTAACTATGGCTACACCTTC CASSKGDRSNYGYTF TRBV21-1 - TRBJ1-2 -
TGCGCCAGCAGTGAATCCTCCGGGGAGCTGTTTTTT CASSESSGELFF TRBV10-1 - TRBJ2-2 -
TGTGCCAGCAGTTTAGATCTCTCTGGAAACACCATATATTTT CASSLDLSGNTIYF TRBV27 - TRBJ1-3 -
TGTGCCAGCAGCTTACCCGCCGGGACTAGCACAGATACGCAGTATTTT CASSLPAGTSTDTQYF TRBV7-9 - TRBJ2-3 once
TGCAGTTCACAGCTCGGGGAGACCCAGTACTTC CSSQLGETQYF TRBV20-1 - TRBJ2-5 -